What follows are 21 T cell receptor beta chains derived from one specimen sequenced in a study of regulatory T cells in long-lasting Graves disease. The time point is: newly diagnosed GD, antithyroid drugs for less than 3 months. Following extraction of RNA from PBMCs, that RNA was used to make the TCR library. Library construction for TCR beta used iRepertoire HTBI primers and Arm-PCR of CDR3 regions. MiXCR was run by TCRdb on the multiplex PCR reads, yielding one entry per CDR3 protein. This repertoire shows 450,000 to 650,000 distinct CDR3 sequences, about 15% found once; its top ten account for around 25%. The same sample was also used in a study of T cells in Graves' hyperthyroidism and ophthalmopathy.

The sample here was peripheral blood mononuclear cells (PBMCs), taken at new diagnosis, from a patient treated with antithyroid drugs. Receptor source: a woman aged 35-60 years with Graves disease.

The rearrangement joins TRBV3-1 to TRBJ2-7; no clear D gene. Germline CDR1 is LGHDT and CDR2 is YNNKEL (reference sequence). V was trimmed by 1 base and J by 2 bases, leaving 9 bases between them. The CDR3 has 14 residues. The CDR3 DNA follows: TGTGCCAGCAGCCAAGCTCTGGGGACCTACGAGCAGTACTTC. This codes for CASSQALGTYEQYF.

In its sample, this clonotype was seen many times. The J gene is TRBJ2-7, the V gene TRBV2, with 8 bases that match TRBD2. The CDR3 is 13 residues long. Germline loops: CDR1 SNHLY, CDR2 FYNNEI. J gave up 4 bases and V 8 bases, and 7 bases lay outside the gene matches. The CDR3 region is CASLYGLAYEQYF. The CDR3 DNA follows: TGTGCCAGCCTATACGGACTAGCTTACGAGCAGTACTTC. The full variable domain, its missing parts supplied by reference TRBV2 and TRBJ2-7, is EPEVTQTPSHQVTQMGQEVILRCVPISNHLYFYWYRQILGQKVEFLVSFYNNEISEKSEIFDDQFSVERPDGSNFTLKIRSTKLEDSAMYFCASLYGLAYEQYFGPGTRLTVT.

This clonotype was seen at least ten times. V and J are TRBV12-3 or TRBV12-4 and TRBJ2-1; D gene unclear. Trimming removed 7 bases from V and 10 bases from J, with 17 bases in between. The CDR3 is made up of 13 amino acids. This CDR3 reads CASTAPSAAEQFF. CDR3 DNA sequence: TGTGCCAGCACAGCCCCCTCGGCGGCGGAGCAGTTCTTC.

As to this clonotype: Relative to the germline gene, one junction end is altered; a read error may explain this. This rearrangement joins TRBV6-1 to TRBJ1-2, with D possibly matching TRBD1 (6 bases). CDR1 MNHNS and CDR2 SASEGT come from the germline V gene. CDR3 size: 15 residues. The CDR3 protein is CAGSPYRDTLYGYTF. The DNA of the CDR3 is TGTGCCGGCAGTCCCTATAGGGACACGCTCTATGGCTACACCTTC.

This clonotype was seen ten or more times. The rearrangement links TRBV20-1 to TRBJ2-3; 8 bases align to TRBD1. CDR1 DFQATT and CDR2 SNEGSKA come from the germline V gene (reference sequence). The V and J ends lost 2 bases and 2 bases, in that order; junction bases with no gene match: 12. This CDR3 contains 17 residues. DNA for the CDR3: TGCAGTGCTAGAACCACTCGGACAGGGAAGAACACAGATACGCAGTATTTT. This gives the protein CSARTTRTGKNTDTQYF.

This clonotype was seen a few times. The rearrangement uses TRBV5-1 and TRBJ1-4; weak D call: TRBD1 (5 bases). Looked up from germline, CDR1 is SGHRS and CDR2 is YFSETQ. This CDR3 has 13 amino acids. Trimming took 4 bases from V and 5 from J, leaving 9 bases between them. The CDR3 loop reads CASSIRVNEKLFF. DNA of the CDR3: TGCGCCAGCAGCATCAGGGTGAATGAAAAACTGTTTTTT.

This clonotype was seen at least ten times. The rearrangement joins TRBV28 to TRBJ1-4, with unresolved D. Germline V gives CDR1 MDHEN, CDR2 SYDVKM. The CDR3 covers 13 residues. V dropped 3 bases and J dropped 7 bases, with 9 bases sitting between them. The CDR3 region is CASSFGEGEKLFF. CDR3 in DNA: TGTGCCAGCAGTTTTGGGGAGGGTGAAAAACTGTTTTTT. The variable domain in full, completed from reference TRBV28 and TRBJ1-4, reads DVKVTQSSRYLVKRTGEKVFLECVQDMDHENMFWYRQDPGLGLRLIYFSYDVKMKEKGDIPEGYSVSREKKERFSLILESASTNQTSMYLCASSFGEGEKLFFGSGTQLSVL.

There are many counts of this clonotype. The chain links TRBV18 to TRBJ1-2; 8 positions agree with TRBD1. Looked up from germline, CDR1 is KGHSH and CDR2 is LQKENI. The CDR3 loop spans 15 amino acids. The V gene end was trimmed by 3 bases and the J gene end by 8 bases; junction bases not matched to a gene: 11. The CDR3 sequence: CASSPGGQGAGGYTF. The CDR3 bases are TGTGCCAGCTCACCCGGAGGACAGGGAGCGGGGGGCTACACCTTC.

The chain recombines TRBV20-1 with TRBJ2-7; 9 positions agree with TRBD2. CDR1 DFQATT and CDR2 SNEGSKA come from the germline V gene (reference sequence). J lost 2 bases, V lost 6 bases, and 5 bases had no gene match. This CDR3 comprises 13 residues. The CDR3 DNA is TGCAGTGCCGGCGGGGGGGCCCCCTACGAGCAGTACTTC. As protein: CSAGGGAPYEQYF.

Ten or more counts support this clonotype. The rearrangement joins TRBV11-2 to TRBJ2-7; D may be TRBD2 (6 bases). The CDR3 loop spans 12 amino acids. V shed 4 bases and J shed 6 bases, with 10 bases lying between them. Germline CDR1 is SGHAT and CDR2 is FQNNGV. The CDR3 loop reads CASSSTSPEQYF. CDR3 DNA: TGTGCCAGCAGCTCCACTAGCCCCGAGCAGTACTTC.

A few counts support this clonotype. The chain uses TRBV9 and TRBJ1-2, with D possibly TRBD1 on 5 matching bases. CDR3 length: 14 amino acids. V lost 0 bases and J lost 6, with 12 bases in between. Germline CDR1 is SGDLS and CDR2 is YYNGEE. CDR3 bases: TGTGCCAGCAGCGTAGAACAGGTCGCCCATGGCTACACCTTC. Translating it yields CASSVEQVAHGYTF.

This clonotype appeared many times. The chain employs TRBV12-3 or TRBV12-4 and TRBJ2-5, with D possibly matching TRBD1 (6 bases). V was clipped by 2 bases and J by 5 bases, with 12 bases between them. The CDR3 runs to 14 residues. CDR3 DNA sequence: TGTGCCAGCAGTTTACGGCAGGGGTGGGAGACCCAGTACTTC. Protein sequence: CASSLRQGWETQYF.

This clonotype was counted ten times or more. The rearrangement links TRBV28 to TRBJ1-1; 9 bases fit TRBD1. The CDR3 has 15 amino acids. The germline CDR1 and CDR2 sequences are MDHEN and SYDVKM. Trimming cost V 5 bases and J 3 bases; bases outside gene matches: 7. Here the CDR3 DNA reads TGTGCCAGCAGTGCCGAGACAGGGGGGTACACTGAAGCTTTCTTT. The encoded protein is CASSAETGGYTEAFF.

There are many counts of this clonotype. This chain uses TRBV24-1 with TRBJ2-3; the match to TRBD2 covers 7 bases. The V gene's germline CDR1 is KGHDR and CDR2 SFDVKD. The CDR3 has 15 residues. The junction had 6 bases not matched to a gene; V was cut back by 5 bases and J by 2 bases. The CDR3 here is CATSATSRNTDTQYF. For the CDR3, the DNA is TGTGCCACCAGTGCGACTAGCAGAAACACAGATACGCAGTATTTT.

A single count supports this clonotype. The rearrangement joins TRBV2 to TRBJ2-7; 11 bases match TRBD1. CDR3 length equals 13 residues. Trimming cost V 5 bases and J 6 bases; bases outside gene matches: 3. In germline, CDR1 is SNHLY, CDR2 FYNNEI. The CDR3 loop reads CASSTGQGVEQYF. The CDR3 DNA is TGTGCCAGCAGTACGGGACAGGGGGTCGAGCAGTACTTC.

Many counts were recorded for this clonotype. The chain uses TRBV12-3 or TRBV12-4 and TRBJ1-2; maybe TRBD1 (6 bases). The V end was cut by 6 bases, the J end by 14 bases, with 19 bases between. CDR3 length: 12 residues. The CDR3 protein is CASSLGYRVQTF. For the CDR3, the DNA is TGTGCCAGCAGCCTGGGATACAGGGTTCAGACCTTC.

This clonotype was picked up many times. The chain has TRBV28 and TRBJ1-1; D is unclear. Germline values: CDR1 MDHEN, CDR2 SYDVKM. Trimming cost V 2 bases and J 6 bases, with 13 bases left between them. The CDR3 runs to 14 residues. CDR3 loop: CASSLHGSRAEAFF. Written as DNA, the CDR3 is TGTGCCAGCAGTTTACATGGCAGCCGCGCTGAAGCTTTCTTT.

This clonotype was observed many times. The chain is built from TRBV12-3 or TRBV12-4 and TRBJ1-1; no clear D. The CDR3 extends over 11 amino acids. V lost 6 bases and J lost 8, with 10 bases in between. CDR3 sequence (DNA): TGTGCCAGCAGCCGGGGAGGGGAAGCTTTCTTT. It translates to CASSRGGEAFF.

This clonotype was picked up a small number of times. The rearrangement links TRBV6-1 to TRBJ1-2; 10 bases agree with TRBD1. J gave up 8 bases and V 6 bases, and 6 bases lay outside the gene matches. CDR3 size: 13 residues. Germline values: CDR1 MNHNS, CDR2 SASEGT. CDR3 residues: CASRATGGGGYTF. In nucleotides, the CDR3 is TGTGCCAGCAGGGCGACAGGGGGCGGGGGCTACACCTTC.

Only a few counts were recorded for this clonotype. The chain carries TRBV7-9 and TRBJ2-2; D gene unclear. Germline CDR1 reads SEHNR; CDR2 reads FQNEAQ (reference sequence). Trimming pared 2 bases from V and 5 bases from J, leaving 12 bases between. The CDR3 extends over 15 amino acids. Written as DNA, the CDR3 is TGTGCCAGCAGCTTACACGCTCTTGGAACCGGGGAGCTGTTTTTT. Protein product: CASSLHALGTGELFF. Variable domain in full (rest from reference TRBV7-9 and TRBJ2-2): DTGVSQNPRHKITKRGQNVTFRCDPISEHNRLYWYRQTLGQGPEFLTYFQNEAQLEKSRLLSDRFSAERPKGSFSTLEIQRTEQGDSAMYLCASSLHALGTGELFFGEGSRLTVL.

This clonotype was seen at least ten times. The chain has TRBV2 and TRBJ2-2; D perhaps matches TRBD1 (6 bases). The CDR3 has 14 amino acids. Trimming shortened V by 6 bases and J by 4 bases, and 12 bases separated the two germline ends. The germline V gene has CDR1 SNHLY and CDR2 FYNNEI. The CDR3 region is CASREQGPTGELFF. The CDR3 coding sequence is TGTGCCAGCAGAGAACAGGGTCCCACCGGGGAGCTGTTTTTT. The variable domain in full, with the rest retrieved from reference TRBV2 and TRBJ2-2, is EPEVTQTPSHQVTQMGQEVILRCVPISNHLYFYWYRQILGQKVEFLVSFYNNEISEKSEIFDDQFSVERPDGSNFTLKIRSTKLEDSAMYFCASREQGPTGELFFGEGSRLTVL.